Listed below are T cell receptor beta chains from one sample, sequenced in a study of shared T cell receptors in the human thymus. Some clones are missing from TCRdb's copy, which holds only in-frame ones; the method was immunoSEQ multiplex PCR. The sample includes approximately 660,000 clones, roughly 90% of them seen just once. This sample was shared with a second study, whose subject was human thymus T cells.

The sequencing input was thymocytes. These receptors came from a boy under three years old with a congenital heart defect. Each CDR3 is given with its conserved first and last residue. The order of the fields is clone size, J gene, CDR3 length, D gene, V gene, CDR3 protein, CDR3 DNA. D genes are given only for firm matches. Not every row has a clone size; where given, it reads once, few, many or a size class.

clone_size: .
j_call: TRBJ2-4
cdr3_length: 17
d_call: .
v_call: TRBV28
cdr3_aa: CASSRDRVGGSKNIQYF
cdr3_nt: TGTGCCAGCAGCCGCGACAGGGTTGGGGGGTCCAAAAACATTCAGTACTTC

clone_size: few
j_call: TRBJ1-1
cdr3_length: 17
d_call: .
v_call: TRBV7-9
cdr3_aa: CASSSRSGGQGPTEAFF
cdr3_nt: TGTGCCAGCAGCAGTAGATCGGGTGGGCAGGGGCCCACTGAAGCTTTCTTT

clone_size: .
j_call: TRBJ2-1
cdr3_length: 19
d_call: .
v_call: TRBV4-2
cdr3_aa: CASSQDRLVGDLTYNEQFF
cdr3_nt: TGTGCCAGCAGCCAAGATAGGTTAGTGGGGGACTTAACTTACAATGAGCAGTTCTTC

clone_size: .
j_call: TRBJ2-2
cdr3_length: 20
d_call: .
v_call: TRBV19
cdr3_aa: CASSIGNHRVPSLNTGELFF
cdr3_nt: TGTGCCAGTAGTATAGGGAACCACAGGGTGCCCTCCTTGAACACCGGGGAGCTGTTTTTT

clone_size: .
j_call: TRBJ2-7
cdr3_length: 17
d_call: .
v_call: TRBV7-9
cdr3_aa: CASSPRPGLFVTYEQYF
cdr3_nt: TGTGCCAGCAGCCCACGTCCCGGACTCTTTGTTACCTACGAGCAGTACTTC

clone_size: .
j_call: TRBJ2-7
cdr3_length: 16
d_call: TRBD2
v_call: TRBV14
cdr3_aa: CASSHEGTSGKYEQYF
cdr3_nt: TGTGCCAGCAGCCATGAAGGGACTAGCGGGAAATACGAGCAGTACTTC

clone_size: .
j_call: TRBJ2-7
cdr3_length: 15
d_call: .
v_call: TRBV28
cdr3_aa: CASSLQGIYSYEQYF
cdr3_nt: TGTGCCAGCAGTCTCCAGGGTATTTACTCCTACGAGCAGTACTTC

clone_size: few
j_call: TRBJ2-7
cdr3_length: 14
d_call: TRBD1
v_call: TRBV4-2
cdr3_aa: CASSRGTGSYEQYF
cdr3_nt: TGTGCCAGCAGCCGAGGGACAGGGTCCTACGAGCAGTACTTC

clone_size: once
j_call: TRBJ1-5
cdr3_length: 15
d_call: TRBD1
v_call: TRBV28
cdr3_aa: CASSTKTGGNQPQHF
cdr3_nt: TGTGCCAGCAGTACCAAGACAGGGGGCAATCAGCCCCAGCATTTT

clone_size: .
j_call: TRBJ1-1
cdr3_length: 13
d_call: .
v_call: TRBV4-3
cdr3_aa: CASSQGRQPEAFF
cdr3_nt: TGCGCCAGCAGCCAAGGCAGACAACCTGAAGCTTTCTTT

clone_size: .
j_call: TRBJ2-1
cdr3_length: 15
d_call: TRBD2
v_call: TRBV10-2
cdr3_aa: CASSEGSSGNNEQFF
cdr3_nt: TGCGCCAGCAGTGAAGGGTCTAGCGGAAACAATGAGCAGTTCTTC

clone_size: few
j_call: TRBJ1-4
cdr3_length: 20
d_call: TRBD1
v_call: TRBV7-6
cdr3_aa: CASSGQDRGPSLATNEKLFF
cdr3_nt: TGTGCCAGCAGCGGACAGGACAGGGGACCCTCTCTTGCAACTAATGAAAAACTGTTTTTT

clone_size: .
j_call: TRBJ2-5
cdr3_length: 13
d_call: TRBD2
v_call: TRBV5-1
cdr3_aa: CASSPGGEETQYF
cdr3_nt: TGCGCCAGCAGCCCGGGGGGGGAAGAGACCCAGTACTTC

clone_size: .
j_call: TRBJ2-7
cdr3_length: 15
d_call: TRBD1
v_call: TRBV11-2
cdr3_aa: CASIDSGTGGYEQYF
cdr3_nt: TGTGCCAGCATCGACTCCGGGACAGGGGGCTACGAGCAGTACTTC

clone_size: .
j_call: TRBJ1-2
cdr3_length: 18
d_call: TRBD1
v_call: TRBV30
cdr3_aa: CAWKPEGPGQEVPAGYTF
cdr3_nt: TGTGCCTGGAAACCCGAAGGGCCTGGACAGGAGGTCCCGGCGGGCTACACCTTC

clone_size: .
j_call: TRBJ2-1
cdr3_length: 16
d_call: .
v_call: TRBV4-1
cdr3_aa: CASSPVNLGIYNEQFF
cdr3_nt: TGCGCCAGCAGCCCTGTGAACTTGGGCATCTACAATGAGCAGTTCTTC

clone_size: .
j_call: TRBJ1-5
cdr3_length: 18
d_call: .
v_call: TRBV27
cdr3_aa: CASSPTASGVVTFQPQHF
cdr3_nt: TGTGCCAGCAGTCCGACAGCTAGTGGAGTGGTGACATTCCAGCCCCAGCATTTT